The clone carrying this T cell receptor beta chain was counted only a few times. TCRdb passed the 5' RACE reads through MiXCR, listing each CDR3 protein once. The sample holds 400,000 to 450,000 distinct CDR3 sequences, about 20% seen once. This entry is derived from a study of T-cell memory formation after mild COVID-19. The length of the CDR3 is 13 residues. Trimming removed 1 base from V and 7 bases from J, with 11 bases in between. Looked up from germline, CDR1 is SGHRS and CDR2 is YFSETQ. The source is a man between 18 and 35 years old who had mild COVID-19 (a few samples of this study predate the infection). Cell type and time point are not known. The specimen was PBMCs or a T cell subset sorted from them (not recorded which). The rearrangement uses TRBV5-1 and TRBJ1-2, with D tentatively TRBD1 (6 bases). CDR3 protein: CASSLRGDGGYTF. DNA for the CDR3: TGCGCCAGCAGCTTGAGGGGGGACGGTGGCTACACCTTC.